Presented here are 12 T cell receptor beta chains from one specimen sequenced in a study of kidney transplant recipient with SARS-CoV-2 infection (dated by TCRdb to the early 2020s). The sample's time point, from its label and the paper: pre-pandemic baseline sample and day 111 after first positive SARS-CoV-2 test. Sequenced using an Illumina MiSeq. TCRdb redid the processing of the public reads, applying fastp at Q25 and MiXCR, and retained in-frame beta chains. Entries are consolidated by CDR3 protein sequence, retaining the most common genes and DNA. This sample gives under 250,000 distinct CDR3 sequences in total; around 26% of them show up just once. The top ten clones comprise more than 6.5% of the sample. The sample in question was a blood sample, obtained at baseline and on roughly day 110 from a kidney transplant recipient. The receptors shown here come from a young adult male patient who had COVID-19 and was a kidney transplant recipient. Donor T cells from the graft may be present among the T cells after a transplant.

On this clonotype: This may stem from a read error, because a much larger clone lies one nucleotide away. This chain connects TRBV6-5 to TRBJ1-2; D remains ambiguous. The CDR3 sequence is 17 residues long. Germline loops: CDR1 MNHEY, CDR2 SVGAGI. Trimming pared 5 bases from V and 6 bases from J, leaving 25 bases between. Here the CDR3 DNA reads TGTGCCAGCAGTCGCCATGTGGAATGTAGAAAGACCCATGGCTACACCTTC. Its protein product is CASSRHVECRKTHGYTF.

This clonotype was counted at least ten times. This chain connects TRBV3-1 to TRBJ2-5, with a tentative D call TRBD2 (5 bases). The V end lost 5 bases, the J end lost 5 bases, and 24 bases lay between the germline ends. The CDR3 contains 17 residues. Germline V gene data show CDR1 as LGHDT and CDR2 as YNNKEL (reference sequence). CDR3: CASSAGTPISFSETQYF. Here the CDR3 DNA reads TGTGCCAGCAGCGCGGGCACTCCCATTTCTTTCTCTGAGACCCAGTACTTC.

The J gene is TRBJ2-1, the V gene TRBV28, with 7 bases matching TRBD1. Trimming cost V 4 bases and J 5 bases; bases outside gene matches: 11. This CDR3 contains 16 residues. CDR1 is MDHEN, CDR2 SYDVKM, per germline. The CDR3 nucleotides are TGTGCCAGCAGTTCCCCATCGACAGGGACCAACAATGAGCAGTTCTTC. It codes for CASSSPSTGTNNEQFF.

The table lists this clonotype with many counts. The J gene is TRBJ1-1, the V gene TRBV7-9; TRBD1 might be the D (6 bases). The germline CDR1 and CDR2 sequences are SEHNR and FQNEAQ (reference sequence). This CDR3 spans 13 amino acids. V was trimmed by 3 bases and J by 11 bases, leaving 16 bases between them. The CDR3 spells CASSFLQGRMAFF. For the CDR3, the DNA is TGTGCCAGCAGCTTTTTGCAGGGGAGAATGGCTTTCTTT.

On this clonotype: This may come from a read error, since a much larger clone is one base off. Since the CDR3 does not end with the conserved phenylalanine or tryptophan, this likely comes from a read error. CDR3: CASSFGQGGTEAFL. The CDR3 region has the DNA TGTGCCAGCAGTTTTGGACAGGGGGGCACTGAAGCTTTCCTT. The chain couples TRBV6-5 to TRBJ1-1; 10 bases agree with TRBD1. The CDR3 is 14 residues long. From germline, CDR1 is MNHEY and CDR2 SVGAGI. V lost 4 bases to trimming and J lost 4 bases; unmatched junction nucleotides: 3.

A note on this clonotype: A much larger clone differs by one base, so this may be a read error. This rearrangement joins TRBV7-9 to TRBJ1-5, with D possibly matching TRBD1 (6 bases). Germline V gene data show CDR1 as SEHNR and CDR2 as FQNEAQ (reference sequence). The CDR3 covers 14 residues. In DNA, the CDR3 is TGTGTCAGCAGCTTAGCGGCAGGGGATCAGCCCCAGCATTTT. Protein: CVSSLAAGDQPQHF.

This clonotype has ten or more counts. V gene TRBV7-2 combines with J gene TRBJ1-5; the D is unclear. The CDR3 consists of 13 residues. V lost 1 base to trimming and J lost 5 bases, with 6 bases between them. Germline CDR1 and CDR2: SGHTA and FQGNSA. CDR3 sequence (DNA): TGTGCCAGCAGCTTAGAAGGATATCAGCCCCAGCATTTT. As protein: CASSLEGYQPQHF.

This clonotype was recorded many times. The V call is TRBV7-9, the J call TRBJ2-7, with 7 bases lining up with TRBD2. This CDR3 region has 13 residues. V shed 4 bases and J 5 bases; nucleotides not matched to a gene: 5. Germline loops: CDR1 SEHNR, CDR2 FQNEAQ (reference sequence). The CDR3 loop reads CASSSSLADEQYF. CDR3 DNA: TGTGCCAGCAGCTCATCGCTAGCGGACGAGCAGTACTTC.

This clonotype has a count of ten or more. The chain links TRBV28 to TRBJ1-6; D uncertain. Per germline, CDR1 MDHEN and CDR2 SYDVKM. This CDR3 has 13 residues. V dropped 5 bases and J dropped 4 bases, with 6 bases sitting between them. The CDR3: CASSVVYNSPLHF. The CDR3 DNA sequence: TGTGCCAGCAGTGTGGTTTATAATTCACCCCTCCACTTT.

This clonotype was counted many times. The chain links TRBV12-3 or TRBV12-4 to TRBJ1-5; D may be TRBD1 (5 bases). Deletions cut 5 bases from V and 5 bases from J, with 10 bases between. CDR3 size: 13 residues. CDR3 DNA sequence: TGTGCCAGCAGTCCGACAGATGATCAGCCCCAGCATTTT. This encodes CASSPTDDQPQHF.

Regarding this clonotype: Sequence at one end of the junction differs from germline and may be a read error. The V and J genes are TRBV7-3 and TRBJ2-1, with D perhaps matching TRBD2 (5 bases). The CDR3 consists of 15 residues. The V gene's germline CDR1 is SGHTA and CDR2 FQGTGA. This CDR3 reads CASSILSGASNERFF. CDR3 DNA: TGTGCCAGCAGCATCCTGAGCGGAGCTAGCAATGAGCGGTTCTTC.

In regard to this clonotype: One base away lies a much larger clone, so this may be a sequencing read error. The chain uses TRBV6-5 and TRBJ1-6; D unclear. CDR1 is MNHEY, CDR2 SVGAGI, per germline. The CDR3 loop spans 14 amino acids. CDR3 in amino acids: CTSSSRRYNSPLHF. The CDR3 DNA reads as TGTACCAGCAGTTCCAGGCGATATAATTCACCCCTCCACTTT.